This T cell receptor (beta chain) comes out of a study of T cell responses to AZD1222 COVID-19 vaccine. The study's findings and limits: It was only after the peak T cell response that any repertoires were sampled. Females outnumbered males among donors, who were mostly white British; clonal diversity was possibly underestimated. Spike was spanned by vaccine-associated CD4 TCRs, which were dominant at 160-218 and 743-854.

TCRdb's copy holds only in-frame clones and misses some; the assay was immunoSEQ multiplex PCR. This sample yields 100,000 or so clones, of which more than 70% are seen a single time; about 14% belongs to the top ten. Remarks on this clone: The antigen remains undetermined.

Sample: peripheral blood, taken on day 0 of AZD1222 vaccination. The clonotype originates from an adult in good health.

The CDR3 is CASSYSRNQPQHF. CDR3 coding DNA: TGTGCCAGCAGTTACTCACGGAATCAGCCCCAGCATTTT. This rearrangement joins TRBV6-5 to TRBJ1-5; D call uncertain. CDR1 is MNHEY and CDR2 is SVGAGI in the germline V gene. Trimming took 0 bases from V and 4 from J, leaving 4 bases between them. The CDR3 spans 13 residues.